Described below is a single TCR beta chain sequence and its context. The antigen this receptor binds is unknown. The input lacks base qualities; no much larger clone sits a single base away. This sample's time point label indicates: baseline before first vaccination. The treatment or condition label here, explained by the study, means: meningococcal conjugate vaccine given as trial control. Vaccinee samples came from UK trials COV001 and COV002, including a single-blind randomized controlled phase 2/3 trial of AZD1222 (ChAdOx1 nCoV-19) in healthy adults. Trial participant PBMC samples were collected at day 0 and day 28 after the second dose for TCRbeta chain sequencing. Trimming takes 4 bases from V and 3 bases from J, and the germline ends sit 16 bases apart. Looking up the germline V gene yields CDR1 MGHRA and CDR2 YSYEKL. The CDR3 starts with the cysteine, ends with the phenylalanine, and has 15 residues. The read is trimmed to its CDR3 DNA, 45 bases read in frame from base 1.

The CDR3 regions of human TCRbeta chains were analyzed by immunosequencing. In the source study's methods: TCRs in the repertoires were matched against a reference library of SARS-CoV-2-specific TCRs that had been generated with the MIRA antigen-specificity platform. Breadth was defined as the fraction of unique TCRs that were SARS-CoV-2-associated, and depth was defined as the fraction of total T cells that were SARS-CoV-2-associated. Using the MIRA data, every spike-specific TCR was mapped to the spike region that the TCR reacted to and assigned to either a CD4 or a CD8 class. Log10-transformed breadth and depth values were compared by one-way ANOVA with Sidak's multiple comparisons tests. In its TCRdb copy, this immuneACCESS table keeps in-frame sequences only and misses some clones. Where compared with another copy, unresolved V genes explain less than half of these, and the others have no known cause. V and J calls and clone size are those listed in that table; D and trimming were worked out from the DNA. The sample table holds some 150,000 clones, of which 75% to 95% were seen once. Less than 3.5% of the sample lies in the top ten.

The data originate from a study of T cell responses to AZD1222 COVID-19 vaccine (dated by TCRdb to about 2021). Turning to the overall study: A total of over 230 trial participants underwent TCR sequencing, of whom 207 received two doses of AZD1222 and around 25 received two doses of the MenACWY control vaccine. Trial participants were enrolled by age into 18-55, 56-69 and 70-plus year subgroups, with about 150, 28 and 57 TCR-sequenced participants respectively. Overall results and qualifications from the work: The 56-69-year group was small, and its depth increase did not reach significance, likely because of low power. Participants were mostly white British and included more females than males, and it was suggested by the authors that clonal diversity may have been underestimated. Conclusions about previously exposed vaccinees were limited because only a handful of AZD1222 recipients were SARS-CoV-2 seropositive at baseline. Because no day 14 peak-response samples were available, repertoires were characterized only after the peak T cell response. A significant rise in spike-specific TCR breadth and depth was observed after two AZD1222 doses relative to day 0 and relative to MenACWY recipients. Reportedly, almost half of the unique spike-specific TCRs recognized epitopes lying outside the regions that are mutated in the B.1.351 and B.1.1.7 variants. The whole spike protein was spanned by vaccine-associated CD4 TCRs, and dominant responses were seen in regions 160-218 and 743-854.

Sample: peripheral blood, taken on day 0 of MenACWY control vaccination. The chain couples TRBV4-1 to TRBJ2-7, with no confidently assigned D gene. This clonotype was sampled from an adult in good health. CDR3 sequence: CASSLSDGKVYEQYF. At the DNA level, the sequence is TGCGCCAGCAGCCTCTCGGACGGAAAGGTCTACGAGCAGTACTTC.